This T cell receptor (beta chain) is from a study of blood T cell repertoires in COVID-19. Study context: Donors in the United States, Italy and Spain gave samples during acute or convalescent COVID-19. Nucleic acid was either cDNA or gDNA, and it came from T cells, B-cell-depleted T cells, or PBMCs.

Trimming removed 5 bases from V and 0 bases from J; junction bases left unmatched: 7. CDR1 is LNHDA, CDR2 SQIVND, per germline (reference sequence). The length of the CDR3 is 17 residues. Source study methods: Researchers report that nucleated cell counts were estimated from reference gene primer amplification. Measured with immunoSEQ multiplex PCR; TCRdb has only the in-frame clones, and not every one. Clone size and V and J calls were adopted from that table, with D and trimming inferred from the DNA. This sample has about 190,000 clones; less than 90% occur once, and the top ten carry approximately 1%.

The chain carries TRBV19 and TRBJ2-3, with 11 bases lining up with TRBD2. The receptor's source is a man aged 30-40 years with acute or convalescent COVID-19. Material for sequencing was peripheral blood. This chain's CDR3 is CASSVGTSGGSTDTQYF. CDR3 in DNA: TGTGCCAGTAGTGTTGGGACTAGCGGAGGCAGCACAGATACGCAGTATTTT.